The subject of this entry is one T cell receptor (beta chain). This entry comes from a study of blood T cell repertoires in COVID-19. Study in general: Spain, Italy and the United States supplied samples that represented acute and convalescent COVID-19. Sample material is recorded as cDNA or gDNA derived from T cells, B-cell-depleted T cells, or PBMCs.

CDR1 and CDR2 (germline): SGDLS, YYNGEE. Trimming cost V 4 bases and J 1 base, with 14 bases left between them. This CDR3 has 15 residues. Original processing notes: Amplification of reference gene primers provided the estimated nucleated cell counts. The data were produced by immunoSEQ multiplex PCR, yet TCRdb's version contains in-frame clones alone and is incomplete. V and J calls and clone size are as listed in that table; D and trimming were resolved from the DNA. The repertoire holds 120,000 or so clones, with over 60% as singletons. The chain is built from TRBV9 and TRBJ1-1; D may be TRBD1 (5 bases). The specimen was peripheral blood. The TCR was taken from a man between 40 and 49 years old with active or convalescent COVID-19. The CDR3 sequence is CASSTEGHPNTEAFF. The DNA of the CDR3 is TGTGCCAGCAGCACCGAAGGACACCCGAACACTGAAGCTTTCTTT.